One sample yielded the 29 T cell receptor beta chains listed below, sequenced in a study of shared clonotypes between healthy human individuals. Profiled with immunoSEQ multiplex PCR; TCRdb holds only in-frame clones, not every one. Of around 2.1 million clones in the sample, 93% were seen once. Naivety among CD8 cells was defined by CD45RO negativity and positive CCR7 selection, thereby excluding terminally differentiated effector memory CD45RA+ cells. Source material: naive CD8+ T cells from PBMCs. The receptors come from a man aged 18 to 35 in good health. Some clones in this sample may be carry-over from other donors' samples.

With respect to this clone: Other DNA sequences in the same sample also yield this CDR3. The chain is built from TRBV5-1 and TRBJ1-1; 8 bases match TRBD1. With 4 bases clipped from V and 3 bases from J, the junction kept 5 bases outside the gene matches. Looked up from germline, CDR1 is SGHRS and CDR2 is YFSETQ. This CDR3 has 14 amino acids. CDR3 nucleotides: TGCGCCAGCAGCCCCGGACAGGGCTACACTGAAGCTTTCTTT. This translates into CASSPGQGYTEAFF.

The chain uses TRBV6-1 and TRBJ2-7; 7 bases align to TRBD1. Germline V gives CDR1 MNHNS, CDR2 SASEGT. The CDR3 loop spans 16 amino acids. Unmatched junction bases numbered 13, after V lost 3 bases and J lost 5 bases. The CDR3 protein is CASSEYSVQGSDEQYF. The CDR3 nucleotides are TGTGCCAGCAGTGAGTACTCGGTACAGGGGTCGGACGAGCAGTACTTC.

This clone was detected a few times. The DNA for the CDR3 is TGTGCCAGCAGCTTATCCCACAGGGTTGACGAGCAGTACTTC. It yields the protein CASSLSHRVDEQYF. The chain employs TRBV7-3 and TRBJ2-7; a weak D match, TRBD1 (6 bases). Germline lookup yields CDR1 SGHTA and CDR2 FQGTGA. The CDR3 has 14 amino acids. V lost 2 bases, J lost 5 bases, and 13 bases lay in between.

The rearrangement uses TRBV9 and TRBJ1-4; TRBD1 is a possible D gene (6 bases). The CDR3 consists of 16 residues. Trimming shortened V by 2 bases and J by 8 bases, and 19 bases separated the two germline ends. Germline CDR1 and CDR2: SGDLS and YYNGEE. The CDR3 sequence is CASSVQGRGGNEKLFF. The CDR3 bases are TGTGCCAGCAGCGTTCAGGGGCGAGGGGGTAACGAAAAACTGTTTTTT.

The rearrangement links TRBV9 to TRBJ2-1, with D uncertain. V lost 6 bases and J 0 bases, leaving 13 bases between the germline ends. The germline gives CDR1 SGDLS, CDR2 YYNGEE. This CDR3 comprises 15 residues. CDR3 sequence (DNA): TGTGCCAGCACCTTAAGCGTGAGCTCCTACAATGAGCAGTTCTTC. This sequence encodes CASTLSVSSYNEQFF. Complete variable domain (other parts from reference TRBV9 and TRBJ2-1): DSGVTQTPKHLITATGQRVTLRCSPRSGDLSVYWYQQSLDQGLQFLIQYYNGEERAKGNILERFSAQQFPDLHSELNLSSLELGDSALYFCASTLSVSSYNEQFFGPGTRLTVL.

The V and J genes are TRBV27 and TRBJ2-7; 7 bases fit TRBD1. The CDR3 extends over 17 amino acids. J lost 1 base, V lost 5 bases, and 14 bases had no gene match. Germline CDR1 is MNHEY and CDR2 is SMNVEV (reference sequence). The CDR3 nucleotides read TGTGCCAGCAGTCCCCACACCAGGGGGTATGTTTCCTACGAGCAGTACTTC. Its protein product is CASSPHTRGYVSYEQYF.

J is TRBJ2-7 and V is TRBV4-1, with D tentatively TRBD1 (5 bases). The ends were cut back, 4 bases at V and 4 bases at J, with 14 bases in the middle. The CDR3 runs 14 residues. Per germline, CDR1 MGHRA and CDR2 YSYEKL. In DNA form, the CDR3 reads TGCGCCAGCAGCCCCCTTATAGGGGTTTACGAGCAGTACTTC. Translating it yields CASSPLIGVYEQYF.

CDR3 DNA: TGTGCCAGCAGCCATTTAGCGGGAGCTATTGAGCAGTTCTTC. It translates to CASSHLAGAIEQFF. This chain connects TRBV7-8 to TRBJ2-1; 9 nucleotides match TRBD2. V was pared by 5 bases and J by 9 bases, with 8 bases of the junction left unmatched. This CDR3 comprises 14 residues. The V gene's germline CDR1 is SGHVS and CDR2 FQNEAQ. Full variable domain (remainder filled in from reference TRBV7-8 and TRBJ2-1): GAGVSQSPRYKVAKRGQDVALRCDPISGHVSLFWYQQALGQGPEFLTYFQNEAQLDKSGLPSDRFFAERPEGSVSTLKIQRTQQEDSAVYLCASSHLAGAIEQFFGPGTRLTVL.

The V and J genes are TRBV15 and TRBJ2-6; D ambiguous. The CDR3 extends over 19 amino acids. Trimming removed 5 bases at V and 0 bases at J, with 20 bases between. The germline CDR1 and CDR2 sequences are LNHNV and YYDKDF (reference sequence). CDR3 in amino acids: CATSARRSTVISGANVLTF. The CDR3 nucleotides read TGTGCCACCAGCGCACGCCGGTCTACAGTGATCTCTGGGGCCAACGTCCTGACTTTC.

The rearrangement joins TRBV28 to TRBJ1-1, with TRBD1 identical over 7 bases. V lost 2 bases and J lost 0; bases outside the gene matches: 12. CDR1 MDHEN and CDR2 SYDVKM come from the germline V gene. This CDR3 is built from 18 residues. The CDR3 loop is CASSLEMTGTYMNTEAFF. The CDR3, as DNA: TGTGCCAGCAGTTTAGAGATGACAGGGACCTACATGAACACTGAAGCTTTCTTT.

The chain combines TRBV11-2 with TRBJ2-7; D may be TRBD2 (6 bases). V was clipped by 5 bases and J by 6 bases, with 14 bases between them. CDR1 is SGHAT, CDR2 FQNNGV, per germline. The CDR3 length is 13 residues. The CDR3 here is CASSPGTSIEQYF. CDR3 sequence (DNA): TGTGCCAGCAGCCCGGGGACTTCTATCGAGCAGTACTTC.

On this clone: Other DNA variants within this sample encode the same CDR3. J is TRBJ1-1 and V is TRBV27; D is ambiguous. Germline V CDR1 and CDR2: MNHEY, SMNVEV (reference sequence). V was trimmed by 2 bases and J by 1 base, leaving 5 bases between them. This CDR3 has 13 residues. The CDR3 is CASSLGANTEAFF. The CDR3 nucleotides read TGTGCCAGCAGTTTAGGCGCGAACACTGAAGCTTTCTTT.

The J gene is TRBJ2-3, the V gene TRBV7-9; no reliable D call. V was shortened by 3 bases and J by 5 bases, with 6 bases between the two germline ends. CDR1 and CDR2 (germline): SEHNR, FQNEAQ (reference sequence). The CDR3 contains 12 residues. The CDR3 sequence: CASSFTRDTQYF. The DNA of the CDR3 is TGTGCCAGCAGCTTCACAAGAGATACGCAGTATTTT.

V gene TRBV28 combines with J gene TRBJ2-5, with 14 bases matching TRBD2. The V segment lost 5 bases and the J segment 5 bases; nucleotides outside the gene matches: 10. Looked up from germline, CDR1 is MDHEN and CDR2 is SYDVKM. This CDR3 is 17 amino acids long. CDR3 DNA sequence: TGTGCCAGCAGTCTCGCGACTAGCGGGAGGGGGAGGGAGACCCAGTACTTC. Residues: CASSLATSGRGRETQYF.

Concerning this clone: This sample also contains other DNA sequences that code for the same CDR3. The chain joins TRBV5-1 to TRBJ1-1; tentative D call: TRBD1 (5 bases). The CDR3 is 14 residues long. Looked up from germline, CDR1 is SGHRS and CDR2 is YFSETQ. Trimming stripped 2 bases from V and 0 bases from J, with 8 bases between. CDR3 residues: CASSFRGLNTEAFF. The CDR3 DNA sequence: TGCGCCAGCAGCTTTCGGGGGTTGAACACTGAAGCTTTCTTT. Variable domain in full (rest from reference TRBV5-1 and TRBJ1-1): KAGVTQTPRYLIKTRGQQVTLSCSPISGHRSVSWYQQTPGQGLQFLFEYFSETQRNKGNFPGRFSGRQFSNSRSEMNVSTLELGDSALYLCASSFRGLNTEAFFGQGTRLTVV.

V usage is TRBV27 and J usage is TRBJ1-1; TRBD1 matches at 7 bases. Trimming removed 5 bases from V and 5 bases from J; junction bases left unmatched: 11. Germline assignment: CDR1 MNHEY and CDR2 SMNVEV (reference sequence). This CDR3 is built from 15 residues. This CDR3 is CASSNWGQPVTEAFF. For the CDR3, the DNA is TGTGCCAGCAGTAACTGGGGACAGCCGGTTACTGAAGCTTTCTTT.

The rearrangement links TRBV5-8 to TRBJ1-5, with a weak D call TRBD1 (5 bases). There are 15 residues in the CDR3. Germline V gene data show CDR1 as SGHTS and CDR2 as YDEGEE. The V gene lost 4 bases and the J gene lost 4 bases, with 15 bases spanning the gap. Here the CDR3 reads CASSTIRDRNQPQHF. In DNA form, the CDR3 reads TGTGCCAGCAGCACTATCCGGGACCGAAATCAGCCCCAGCATTTT. Using reference TRBV5-8 and TRBJ1-5 for the parts outside the CDR3, the full variable domain is EAGVTQSPTHLIKTRGQQATLRCSPISGHTSVYWYQQALGLGLQFLLWYDEGEERNRGNFPPRFSGRQFPNYSSELNVNALELEDSALYLCASSTIRDRNQPQHFGDGTRLSIL.

The rearrangement links TRBV15 to TRBJ1-3, with D tentatively TRBD1 (6 bases). V was pared by 6 bases and J by 1 base, with 22 bases between. Germline V gene data show CDR1 as LNHNV and CDR2 as YYDKDF (reference sequence). The length of the CDR3 is 18 residues. For the CDR3, the DNA is TGTGCCACCAGTAGTACGAGAGGACGGACAGCGTCTGGAAACACCATATATTTT. It is translated as CATSSTRGRTASGNTIYF.

The CDR3, as DNA: TGTGCCAGCAGCTTTGGGGCGGCCTCAGCCCCTGGGGCCAACGTCCTGACTTTC. This translates into CASSFGAASAPGANVLTF. The chain recombines TRBV7-9 with TRBJ2-6, with a weak D call TRBD1 (5 bases). Trimming took off 3 bases at V and 2 bases at J, with 17 bases between the two ends. Germline V gives CDR1 SEHNR, CDR2 FQNEAQ (reference sequence). This CDR3 spans 18 amino acids. The full variable domain, completed using reference TRBV7-9 and TRBJ2-6, is DTGVSQNPRHKITKRGQNVTFRCDPISEHNRLYWYRQTLGQGPEFLTYFQNEAQLEKSRLLSDRFSAERPKGSFSTLEIQRTEQGDSAMYLCASSFGAASAPGANVLTFGAGSRLTVL.

This clone was counted a single time. The rearrangement links TRBV27 to TRBJ1-1; tentative D call: TRBD1 (5 bases). This CDR3 region has 14 residues. Germline V gene data show CDR1 as MNHEY and CDR2 as SMNVEV (reference sequence). V dropped 7 bases and J dropped 4 bases, with 16 bases sitting between them. Here the CDR3 DNA reads TGTGCCAGCAAGGTGGCAGGGTCGGGCACTGAAGCTTTCTTT. It codes for CASKVAGSGTEAFF.

This clone was seen more than once but under ten times. V gene TRBV7-9 combines with J gene TRBJ1-1; D uncertain. V lost 8 bases and J 1 base, leaving 14 bases between the germline ends. CDR1 is SEHNR, CDR2 FQNEAQ, per germline (reference sequence). The CDR3 spans 14 residues. CDR3 coding DNA: TGTGCCAGCCGTCATTGGACGGGGAACACTGAAGCTTTCTTT. It specifies CASRHWTGNTEAFF.

This chain links TRBV25-1 with TRBJ2-7; possibly TRBD2 for D (6 bases). The V and J ends lost 4 bases and 2 bases respectively, with 12 bases between them. The CDR3 totals 14 residues. Germline CDR1 is MGHDK and CDR2 is SYGVNS. CDR3 sequence reads: CASSVGGATYEQYF. The CDR3 region has the DNA TGTGCCAGCAGTGTGGGAGGAGCGACCTACGAGCAGTACTTC.

The J gene is TRBJ2-4, the V gene TRBV6-6, with no clear D. CDR1 MNHNY and CDR2 SVGAGI come from the germline V gene (reference sequence). V lost 2 bases, J lost 8 bases, and 4 bases lay in between. The CDR3 contains 11 residues. In DNA form, the CDR3 reads TGTGCCAGCAGTTACGGTGACATTCAGTACTTC. It encodes CASSYGDIQYF.

This clone appeared a single time. The genes are TRBV15 and TRBJ2-1; possibly TRBD2 for D (6 bases). The CDR3 has 17 amino acids. Between the trimmed V and J ends, which lost 2 bases and 3 bases, there was a span of 17 bases. Germline V lookup: CDR1 LNHNV, CDR2 YYDKDF (reference sequence). This chain's CDR3 is CATSRLGEGRGYNEQFF. As DNA, the CDR3 is TGTGCCACCAGCAGATTGGGGGAAGGGCGGGGCTACAATGAGCAGTTCTTC.

This chain links TRBV19 with TRBJ1-1; D remains unclear. Trimming took 9 bases from V and 3 from J, leaving 11 bases between them. This CDR3 has 12 residues. The germline V gene has CDR1 LNHDA and CDR2 SQIVND (reference sequence). In DNA, the CDR3 is TGTGCCAGCAGGTCATTGGACACTGAAGCTTTCTTT. This codes for CASRSLDTEAFF.

The rearrangement links TRBV7-6 to TRBJ2-1, with 14 bases identical to TRBD2. Germline V gene data show CDR1 as SGHVS and CDR2 as FNYEAQ. V was clipped by 0 bases and J by 9 bases; unmatched bases: 4. The CDR3 contains 16 residues. The CDR3 here is CASSLAGLAGEVEQFF. Here the CDR3 DNA reads TGTGCCAGCAGCTTAGCGGGACTAGCGGGAGAGGTTGAGCAGTTCTTC.

The chain carries TRBV5-1 and TRBJ2-3; TRBD2 aligns across 7 bases. From germline, CDR1 is SGHRS and CDR2 YFSETQ. With 4 bases clipped from V and 5 bases from J, the junction kept 13 bases outside the gene matches. The CDR3 extends over 16 amino acids. The DNA of the CDR3 is TGCGCCAGCAGCCCCCCGGGACTAAGGGTTAAAGATACGCAGTATTTT. This codes for CASSPPGLRVKDTQYF.

The rearrangement links TRBV27 to TRBJ1-1; the D is unclear. The V and J ends lost 6 bases and 0 bases respectively, with 14 bases between them. The CDR3 extends over 15 amino acids. From germline, CDR1 is MNHEY and CDR2 SMNVEV (reference sequence). The CDR3 DNA reads as TGTGCCAGCAGCCTCCTTTCGGGCCTGAACACTGAAGCTTTCTTT. Its translation is CASSLLSGLNTEAFF.

The chain has TRBV27 and TRBJ2-3; TRBD2 matches at 7 bases. Germline V lookup: CDR1 MNHEY, CDR2 SMNVEV (reference sequence). This CDR3 spans 14 amino acids. The trim removed 5 bases at V and 3 bases at J, leaving 5 bases unmatched. The CDR3 region is CASSPGEGTDTQYF. The CDR3, as DNA: TGTGCCAGCAGTCCCGGGGAGGGGACAGATACGCAGTATTTT.